These T cell receptor beta chains were read from a single sample in a study of cytomegalovirus exposure and HLA in healthy donors. TCRdb keeps only in-frame clones here, not all; method: immunoSEQ multiplex PCR. The top ten hold more than 1.4% of the sample, which has more than 85,000 clones, around 89% seen once. Sequenced sample: PBMCs. Receptors originate from a woman aged 30 to 39 in good health and CMV-seropositive. CDR3s include the opening cysteine and the closing phenylalanine or tryptophan. Fields, in order: CDR3 DNA, CDR3 protein, J gene, clone size, V gene, D gene. A D gene is named only where the DNA matches it firmly. Clone size appears in some rows only: once, few, many, or a class for an expanded clone.

cdr3_nt: TGTGCCAGCAGCCCCGGACTGGATGCCTACAATGAGCAGTTCTTC
cdr3_aa: CASSPGLDAYNEQFF
j_call: TRBJ2-1
clone_size: -
v_call: TRBV14
d_call: -

cdr3_nt: TGTGCCAGCAGCCCAAAATTGTACGAGCAGTACTTC
cdr3_aa: CASSPKLYEQYF
j_call: TRBJ2-7
clone_size: -
v_call: TRBV28
d_call: -

cdr3_nt: TGCGCCAGCAGCCAAGATCACAGGGCAACTTCCTACGAGCAGTACTTC
cdr3_aa: CASSQDHRATSYEQYF
j_call: TRBJ2-7
clone_size: -
v_call: TRBV4-1
d_call: -

cdr3_nt: TGTGCCAGCAGCCAGGGTGGCCAGCCCCAGCATTTT
cdr3_aa: CASSQGGQPQHF
j_call: TRBJ1-5
clone_size: -
v_call: TRBV9
d_call: -

cdr3_nt: TGTGCCAGTGTAGATGGGAGGCGGGGGGCCTATGAGCAGTTCTTC
cdr3_aa: CASVDGRRGAYEQFF
j_call: TRBJ2-1
clone_size: -
v_call: TRBV19
d_call: TRBD2

cdr3_nt: TGTGCCATCAGATCACAGGGGGCGGGAAACACCATATATTTT
cdr3_aa: CAIRSQGAGNTIYF
j_call: TRBJ1-3
clone_size: -
v_call: TRBV10-3
d_call: TRBD1

cdr3_nt: TGTGCCAGCAGAGAAACACGGTCGGCAGGGGCTCTCTATGGCTACACCTTC
cdr3_aa: CASRETRSAGALYGYTF
j_call: TRBJ1-2
clone_size: few
v_call: TRBV28
d_call: -

cdr3_nt: TGCAGCGTGGGGGGGACCTTCAGCTACGAGCAGTACTTC
cdr3_aa: CSVGGTFSYEQYF
j_call: TRBJ2-7
clone_size: -
v_call: TRBV29-1
d_call: TRBD2

cdr3_nt: TGTGCCAGCAGCGTAAATAACGGAAAACTGTTTTTT
cdr3_aa: CASSVNNGKLFF
j_call: TRBJ1-4
clone_size: -
v_call: TRBV5-6
d_call: -

cdr3_nt: TGTGCCATCAGTAAATTTCAGGGGGCTCGGGGCTACACCTTC
cdr3_aa: CAISKFQGARGYTF
j_call: TRBJ1-2
clone_size: -
v_call: TRBV10-3
d_call: TRBD1

cdr3_nt: TGCGCCAGCAGCCAAGGGACAGGGGGCTCAAAACTGTTTTTT
cdr3_aa: CASSQGTGGSKLFF
j_call: TRBJ1-4
clone_size: once
v_call: TRBV4-3
d_call: TRBD1

cdr3_nt: TGTGCCAGTACCCGGGACAAAATGAACACTGAAGCTTTCTTT
cdr3_aa: CASTRDKMNTEAFF
j_call: TRBJ1-1
clone_size: -
v_call: TRBV19
d_call: -

cdr3_nt: TGTGCCAGCAGCTCCCCGACTAGCGGGGCCCTAAAGAAGTACTTC
cdr3_aa: CASSSPTSGALKKYF
j_call: TRBJ2-7
clone_size: -
v_call: TRBV7-3
d_call: TRBD2

cdr3_nt: TGTGCCAGCAGCTTAGGCCGGGAACTTAATGAAAAACTGTTTTTT
cdr3_aa: CASSLGRELNEKLFF
j_call: TRBJ1-4
clone_size: -
v_call: TRBV13
d_call: -

cdr3_nt: TGTGCCAGCAGCCCGGGGGGAGGAAGGGAGACCCAGTACTTC
cdr3_aa: CASSPGGGRETQYF
j_call: TRBJ2-5
clone_size: -
v_call: TRBV7-3
d_call: TRBD2

cdr3_nt: TGCGCCAGCAGCCAAAGGACAGGGGACTACGAGCAGTACTTC
cdr3_aa: CASSQRTGDYEQYF
j_call: TRBJ2-7
clone_size: once
v_call: TRBV5-1
d_call: TRBD1

cdr3_nt: TGTGCCAGCAGCTTAGGATCGTCCGGGACTAGCGGGAGGTCTTTCTACAATGAGCAGTTCTTC
cdr3_aa: CASSLGSSGTSGRSFYNEQFF
j_call: TRBJ2-1
clone_size: -
v_call: TRBV7-6
d_call: TRBD2

cdr3_nt: TGTGCCAGCAGCTTATCTTCCTACGAGCAGTACTTC
cdr3_aa: CASSLSSYEQYF
j_call: TRBJ2-7
clone_size: -
v_call: TRBV7-2
d_call: -

cdr3_nt: TGTGCCAGCTCGCGACCGCGGGGACTAGGGACCTACGAGCAGTACTTC
cdr3_aa: CASSRPRGLGTYEQYF
j_call: TRBJ2-7
clone_size: few
v_call: TRBV18
d_call: TRBD2

cdr3_nt: TGCGCCAGCAGCTTGGGAGACAGGGGAGGGGAAGAGACCCAGTACTTC
cdr3_aa: CASSLGDRGGEETQYF
j_call: TRBJ2-5
clone_size: -
v_call: TRBV5-1
d_call: -

cdr3_nt: TGTGCCATCAGTGACGGACAGTCCAATCAGCCCCAGCATTTT
cdr3_aa: CAISDGQSNQPQHF
j_call: TRBJ1-5
clone_size: -
v_call: TRBV10-3
d_call: -

cdr3_nt: TGTGCCAGCAGCCAGAACAGGTGGGGCGATCAGCCCCAGCATTTT
cdr3_aa: CASSQNRWGDQPQHF
j_call: TRBJ1-5
clone_size: -
v_call: TRBV4-2
d_call: -

cdr3_nt: TGTGCCAGCAGTGTTCCCCCAACAGGCTACACCTTC
cdr3_aa: CASSVPPTGYTF
j_call: TRBJ1-2
clone_size: -
v_call: TRBV6-1
d_call: -

cdr3_nt: TGTGCCAGCAGTTTAGGAGGAGGCAGCAATCAGCCCCAGCATTTT
cdr3_aa: CASSLGGGSNQPQHF
j_call: TRBJ1-5
clone_size: -
v_call: TRBV27
d_call: -

cdr3_nt: TGTGCCACCCGCCTCCAGGGAAGCACAGATACGCAGTATTTT
cdr3_aa: CATRLQGSTDTQYF
j_call: TRBJ2-3
clone_size: -
v_call: TRBV19
d_call: -

cdr3_nt: TGTGCCAGCAGCTCCGTGGCGGGGCTCTCCTACGAGCAGTACTTC
cdr3_aa: CASSSVAGLSYEQYF
j_call: TRBJ2-7
clone_size: -
v_call: TRBV11-2
d_call: -

cdr3_nt: TGCAGCGTTGAGCTCGGTAGCGGGGCCCTCAATGAGCAGTTCTTC
cdr3_aa: CSVELGSGALNEQFF
j_call: TRBJ2-1
clone_size: -
v_call: TRBV29-1
d_call: TRBD2

cdr3_nt: TGTGCCAGCAGCTTGGACGCGGGGCGACGGGATTCAGGTGAGCAGTTCTTC
cdr3_aa: CASSLDAGRRDSGEQFF
j_call: TRBJ2-1
clone_size: -
v_call: TRBV5-4
d_call: -

cdr3_nt: TGCAGCGTTGAAGGTGGGGTGTTCAGCGGGAGACTATACGAAGGGCAGTACTTC
cdr3_aa: CSVEGGVFSGRLYEGQYF
j_call: TRBJ2-7
clone_size: -
v_call: TRBV29-1
d_call: TRBD2

cdr3_nt: TGTGCCACCAACACGGGACAGAATTCACCCCTCCACTTT
cdr3_aa: CATNTGQNSPLHF
j_call: TRBJ1-6
clone_size: -
v_call: TRBV15
d_call: TRBD1

cdr3_nt: TGTGCCAGCAGCCCGCGGACACAAGAGACCCAGTACTTC
cdr3_aa: CASSPRTQETQYF
j_call: TRBJ2-5
clone_size: -
v_call: TRBV9
d_call: -